The 26 T cell receptor beta chains in this list originate from one sample, sequenced in a study of blood T cell repertoires in COVID-19. Data came from immunoSEQ multiplex PCR; TCRdb stores just in-frame clones and leaves some out. The sample includes roughly 310,000 clones, approximately 87% of them seen just once. The specimen was peripheral blood. The receptors were sampled from a woman aged 50 to 65 with active or convalescent COVID-19.

CDR3 sequence: CASSSRTDSTDTQYF. For the CDR3, the DNA is TGTGCCAGCTCATCCCGGACAGACAGCACAGATACGCAGTATTTT. The chain couples TRBV18 to TRBJ2-3, with a weak D call TRBD1 (6 bases). The V gene's germline CDR1 is KGHSH and CDR2 LQKENI. The CDR3 runs to 15 residues. Trimming took off 5 bases at V and 0 bases at J, with 12 bases between the two ends.

The chain links TRBV15 to TRBJ2-7; tentatively, D is TRBD1 (6 bases). Trimming took off 2 bases at V and 2 bases at J, with 13 bases between the two ends. In germline, CDR1 is LNHNV, CDR2 YYDKDF (reference sequence). This CDR3 is built from 15 residues. CDR3 region: CATSRSQTGAYEQYF. The CDR3 DNA reads TGTGCCACCAGCAGATCTCAGACAGGAGCCTACGAGCAGTACTTC.

In its sample, this clone was seen once. This sequence joins TRBV7-9 and TRBJ1-4; TRBD1 might be the D (6 bases). Trimming cost V 5 bases and J 5 bases, with 12 bases left between them. Germline V gene lookup returns CDR1 SEHNR and CDR2 FQNEAQ (reference sequence). CDR3 size: 14 residues. The CDR3 is CASSPGQGNEKLFF. DNA for the CDR3: TGTGCCAGCAGCCCCGGGCAGGGGAATGAAAAACTGTTTTTT.

This chain links TRBV6-5 with TRBJ1-1, with TRBD1 identical over 10 bases. Germline trimming cut 0 bases from V and 4 bases from J; bases unmatched to any gene: 2. Germline V lookup: CDR1 MNHEY, CDR2 SVGAGI. The CDR3 runs 15 residues. CDR3 in DNA: TGTGCCAGCAGTTACTCGGACAGGGGGATCACTGAAGCTTTCTTT. Its translation is CASSYSDRGITEAFF.

CDR3 nucleotide sequence: TGTGCCAGCAGTCCGAGGACAGATAGCACAGATACGCAGTATTTT. It is translated as CASSPRTDSTDTQYF. The rearrangement links TRBV28 to TRBJ2-3; possibly TRBD1 for D (6 bases). This CDR3 is built from 15 residues. Deletions cut 5 bases from V and 0 bases from J, with 12 bases between. The germline gives CDR1 MDHEN, CDR2 SYDVKM.

The gene calls are TRBV6-2 or TRBV6-3 and TRBJ2-7, with TRBD2 identical over 7 bases. CDR1 is MNHEY and CDR2 is SVGEGT in the germline V gene. V was clipped by 5 bases and J by 3 bases; unmatched bases: 7. The CDR3 length is 14 residues. The CDR3 sequence is CASSNAGALYEQYF. CDR3 DNA sequence: TGTGCCAGCAGTAATGCGGGAGCCCTCTACGAGCAGTACTTC.

This chain links TRBV6-1 with TRBJ1-5; D not resolved. The ends were cut back, 0 bases at V and 2 bases at J, with 8 bases in the middle. The CDR3 length is 15 residues. The germline V gene has CDR1 MNHNS and CDR2 SASEGT. The CDR3 reads CASSEARRGNQPQHF. The DNA for the CDR3 is TGTGCCAGCAGTGAAGCGCGGCGGGGCAATCAGCCCCAGCATTTT.

This clone was seen only once. The chain joins TRBV5-1 to TRBJ2-7; 12 bases are a match to TRBD2. The V gene's germline CDR1 is SGHRS and CDR2 YFSETQ. This CDR3 spans 15 amino acids. The J segment lost 0 bases and the V segment lost 3 bases, leaving 1 base of the junction unmatched. CDR3 protein: CASSSLAGGSYEQYF. For the CDR3, the DNA is TGCGCCAGCAGCTCACTAGCGGGAGGCTCCTACGAGCAGTACTTC. Using reference TRBV5-1 and TRBJ2-7 for the parts outside the CDR3, the full variable domain is KAGVTQTPRYLIKTRGQQVTLSCSPISGHRSVSWYQQTPGQGLQFLFEYFSETQRNKGNFPGRFSGRQFSNSRSEMNVSTLELGDSALYLCASSSLAGGSYEQYFGPGTRLTVT.

V gene TRBV5-1 combines with J gene TRBJ2-1, with TRBD2 identical over 11 bases. CDR3 size: 15 residues. CDR1 and CDR2 (germline): SGHRS, YFSETQ. V shed 1 base, J shed 4 bases, and the junction held 1 base outside the gene matches. Written as DNA, the CDR3 is TGCGCCAGCAGCTTGCCTAGCGGGGGGTACAATGAGCAGTTCTTC. Translated: CASSLPSGGYNEQFF.

The CDR3 spells CASSPGTGITEAFF. CDR3 nucleotide sequence: TGTGCCAGCAGCCCCGGGACAGGGATCACTGAAGCTTTCTTT. V and J are TRBV3-1 (or the pseudogene TRBV3-2) and TRBJ1-1; 9 nucleotides agree with TRBD1. Per germline, CDR1 LGHDT and CDR2 YNNKEL (reference sequence). V shed 4 bases and J 4 bases; nucleotides not matched to a gene: 4. CDR3 length: 14 residues.

The chain is built from TRBV4-1 and TRBJ1-2; D unclear. Deletions cut 3 bases from V and 5 bases from J, with 13 bases between. The CDR3 sequence is 14 residues long. CDR1 MGHRA and CDR2 YSYEKL come from the germline V gene. The DNA for the CDR3 is TGCGCCAGCAGCCATCCCGAGGGAGGATATGGCTACACCTTC. It specifies CASSHPEGGYGYTF.

This clone was seen a single time. The rearrangement joins TRBV13 to TRBJ1-3, with a possible D match to TRBD1 (6 bases). The germline V gene encodes CDR1 PRHDT and CDR2 FYEKMQ (reference sequence). This CDR3 has 14 amino acids. Trimming left V 0 bases short and J 4 bases short, with 7 bases between. The chain's CDR3 is CASSLGQGGNTIYF. The CDR3 DNA follows: TGTGCCAGCAGCTTAGGACAGGGCGGAAACACCATATATTTT.

As concerns this clone: Other DNA sequences within the sample encode an identical CDR3. DNA of the CDR3: TGCAGCGTTGTGGGGACAGGTTCCTACGAGCAGTACTTC. Amino acid sequence: CSVVGTGSYEQYF. V is TRBV29-1 and J is TRBJ2-7, with 8 bases fitting TRBD1. The J segment lost 1 base and the V segment lost 4 bases, leaving 3 bases of the junction unmatched. This CDR3 comprises 13 residues. Germline V gives CDR1 SQVTM, CDR2 ANQGSEA.

V is TRBV7-6 and J is TRBJ1-6; 8 nucleotides align to TRBD1. Germline CDR1 reads SGHVS; CDR2 reads FNYEAQ. Trimming cost V 1 base and J 7 bases; bases outside gene matches: 6. This CDR3 comprises 16 residues. CDR3 DNA sequence: TGTGCCAGCAGCTTAGTATTCAGGGGGCGAAATTCACCCCTCCACTTT. Protein sequence: CASSLVFRGRNSPLHF.

The rearrangement uses TRBV28 and TRBJ1-6; 8 bases map to TRBD1. Looked up from germline, CDR1 is MDHEN and CDR2 is SYDVKM. V was pared by 9 bases and J by 13 bases, with 5 bases of the junction left unmatched. The CDR3 runs 11 residues. CDR3 protein: CASQGASPLHF. CDR3 in DNA: TGTGCCAGTCAGGGGGCAAGTCCCCTCCACTTT.

This clone was counted a few times. J is TRBJ2-1 and V is TRBV28; TRBD2 matches 7 bases. Germline V lookup: CDR1 MDHEN, CDR2 SYDVKM. There are 14 residues in the CDR3. The junction had 14 bases not matched to a gene; V was cut back by 10 bases and J by 8 bases. CDR3: CAIKRAGVGDEQFF. The CDR3 DNA is TGTGCCATCAAACGGGCGGGGGTCGGTGATGAGCAGTTCTTC.

The chain uses TRBV7-2 and TRBJ2-7; perhaps TRBD2 as D (5 bases). Trimming took 6 bases from V and 5 from J, leaving 14 bases between them. The CDR3 has 13 residues. Germline lookup yields CDR1 SGHTA and CDR2 FQGNSA. CDR3 coding DNA: TGTGCCAGCAGTCCCCGGAGAGGGAACGAGCAGTACTTC. It specifies CASSPRRGNEQYF.

The sample holds a few counts of this clone. V is TRBV5-4 and J is TRBJ1-2, with TRBD1 matching 10 bases. This CDR3 region has 15 residues. Germline CDR1 SGHNT, CDR2 YYREEE (reference sequence). Trimming at V came to 5 bases and at J to 7 bases, leaving 11 bases not matched to a gene. The CDR3 nucleotides read TGTGCCAGCAGTCGACCGGGACAGGGGAGGATTGGCTACACCTTC. Translated, it gives CASSRPGQGRIGYTF.

CDR3 loop: CASSLEGTGTDTQYF. In DNA, the CDR3 is TGCGCCAGCAGCTTGGAGGGGACAGGCACAGATACGCAGTATTTT. This chain links TRBV5-1 with TRBJ2-3, with 7 bases aligning to TRBD1. The CDR3 extends over 15 amino acids. V gave up 0 bases and J gave up 1 base; unmatched junction bases: 2. Germline V gene data show CDR1 as SGHRS and CDR2 as YFSETQ.

This chain links TRBV6-2 or TRBV6-3 with TRBJ2-1; a weak D match, TRBD2 (6 bases). The length of the CDR3 is 15 residues. Trimming pared 2 bases from V and 3 bases from J, leaving 11 bases between. The germline CDR1 and CDR2 sequences are MNHEY and SVGEGT. CDR3 loop: CASSYPGVVYNEQFF. As DNA, the CDR3 is TGTGCCAGCAGTTACCCGGGGGTCGTCTACAATGAGCAGTTCTTC.

This rearrangement joins TRBV5-1 to TRBJ2-5; the D gene is possibly TRBD1 (5 bases). The CDR3 consists of 16 residues. Trimming took off 0 bases at V and 6 bases at J, with 18 bases between the two ends. The germline gives CDR1 SGHRS, CDR2 YFSETQ. The CDR3 DNA sequence: TGCGCCAGCAGCTTGGCAGGGAACCCGAACGGCAAGACCCAGTACTTC. It specifies CASSLAGNPNGKTQYF. Filled out from reference TRBV5-1 and TRBJ2-5, the complete variable domain reads KAGVTQTPRYLIKTRGQQVTLSCSPISGHRSVSWYQQTPGQGLQFLFEYFSETQRNKGNFPGRFSGRQFSNSRSEMNVSTLELGDSALYLCASSLAGNPNGKTQYFGPGTRLLVL.

The chain recombines TRBV19 with TRBJ1-3; D is uncertain. This CDR3 has 14 residues. Trimming cost V 10 bases and J 0 bases, with 13 bases left between them. Germline assignment: CDR1 LNHDA and CDR2 SQIVND (reference sequence). The CDR3, as DNA: TGTGCCAAAATAGCCGTTAGCTCTGGAAACACCATATATTTT. As protein: CAKIAVSSGNTIYF.

The chain employs TRBV4-1 and TRBJ2-7; a possible D gene is TRBD2 (6 bases). The germline V gene has CDR1 MGHRA and CDR2 YSYEKL. CDR3 length: 15 amino acids. V lost 0 bases and J lost 3, with 12 bases in between. The CDR3 nucleotides are TGCGCCAGCAGCCAAGAGGCCCGTAGCGGCTACGAGCAGTACTTC. The encoded protein is CASSQEARSGYEQYF.

In the case of this clone: Other DNA sequences from this sample encode an identical CDR3 as well. The gene calls are TRBV29-1 and TRBJ2-1; 11 bases fit TRBD2. The germline V gene has CDR1 SQVTM and CDR2 ANQGSEA. Unmatched junction bases numbered 4, after V lost 4 bases and J lost 5 bases. The CDR3 has 14 amino acids. Here the CDR3 reads CSVAGTSGNNEQFF. The DNA of the CDR3 is TGCAGCGTTGCCGGGACTAGCGGCAACAATGAGCAGTTCTTC.

The chain couples TRBV9 to TRBJ1-1, with TRBD1 as a possible D gene (5 bases). This CDR3 has 16 amino acids. The V and J ends lost 0 bases and 1 base respectively, with 13 bases between them. Germline V gives CDR1 SGDLS, CDR2 YYNGEE. The DNA of the CDR3 is TGTGCCAGCAGCGTAGGGAAAGGGGTTTCGAACACTGAAGCTTTCTTT. It encodes CASSVGKGVSNTEAFF.

The gene calls are TRBV7-2 and TRBJ2-3; 10 positions match TRBD2. Per the germline V gene, CDR1 is SGHTA and CDR2 is FQGNSA. The CDR3 is made up of 15 amino acids. Trimming removed 2 bases from V and 6 bases from J; junction bases left unmatched: 5. The CDR3 DNA is TGTGCCAGCAGCTTATCGAGCGGGGGGGCGGATACGCAGTATTTT. Protein: CASSLSSGGADTQYF. Using reference TRBV7-2 and TRBJ2-3 for the parts outside the CDR3, the full variable domain is GAGVSQSPSNKVTEKGKDVELRCDPISGHTALYWYRQSLGQGLEFLIYFQGNSAPDKSGLPSDRFSAERTGGSVSTLTIQRTQQEDSAVYLCASSLSSGGADTQYFGPGTRLTVL.